The 22 T cell receptor beta chains below were found in one sample sequenced in a study of cytomegalovirus exposure and HLA in healthy donors. Clones were read by immunoSEQ multiplex PCR, and TCRdb kept only the in-frame ones, dropping some. The top ten clones hold roughly 3% of a sample with 150,000 to 200,000 clones, about nine tenths of them seen once. The sequenced sample consisted of PBMCs. The receptors shown here come from a man between 18 and 29 years old in good health and CMV-seropositive.

This sequence joins TRBV23-1 and TRBJ1-2; TRBD1 might be the D (6 bases). TRBV23-1 falls under the ORF class, with uncertain function. The V and J ends lost 3 bases and 6 bases respectively, with 14 bases between them. This CDR3 has 14 residues. In nucleotides, the CDR3 is TGCGCCAGCAGTCAGCCGGTCACAGGGAATGGCTACACCTTC. Encoded protein: CASSQPVTGNGYTF.

The rearrangement uses TRBV2 and TRBJ1-6; D unresolved. The CDR3 runs 15 residues. V dropped 3 bases and J dropped 3 bases, with 9 bases sitting between them. Germline assignment: CDR1 SNHLY and CDR2 FYNNEI. The CDR3 DNA sequence: TGTGCCAGCAGTGAGCGGAACGGCTATAATTCACCCCTCCACTTT. This gives the protein CASSERNGYNSPLHF.

On this clone itself: Other DNA sequences in the same sample also yield this CDR3. V and J are TRBV9 and TRBJ1-1; D possibly corresponds to TRBD1 (5 bases). The germline V and J ends were trimmed by 2 bases and 3 bases, with 8 bases remaining between them. The CDR3 spans 13 residues. Germline CDR1 SGDLS, CDR2 YYNGEE. The CDR3 here is CASSVGGYTEAFF. The CDR3 bases are TGTGCCAGCAGCGTCGGGGGGTACACTGAAGCTTTCTTT.

The chain carries TRBV27 and TRBJ2-1, with 12 positions matching TRBD2. Germline loops: CDR1 MNHEY, CDR2 SMNVEV (reference sequence). The CDR3 has 15 residues. The J segment lost 9 bases and the V segment lost 6 bases, leaving 9 bases of the junction unmatched. The CDR3 nucleotides read TGTGCCAGCAGGTCCCGGACTAGCGGGGCTGGTGAGCAGTTCTTC. It translates to CASRSRTSGAGEQFF.

The V gene is TRBV28, the J gene TRBJ2-5; the D gene is possibly TRBD2 (5 bases). Trimming pared 6 bases from V and 2 bases from J, leaving 22 bases between. The CDR3 covers 17 residues. Germline CDR1 and CDR2: MDHEN and SYDVKM. The CDR3 DNA is TGTGCCAGCAGCTGGACGACGATCGACTACGTTCAAGAGACCCAGTACTTC. Translating it yields CASSWTTIDYVQETQYF.

The chain employs TRBV18 and TRBJ2-2; D is unclear. The CDR3 spans 14 residues. V was shortened by 3 bases and J by 6 bases, with 11 bases between the two germline ends. The germline gives CDR1 KGHSH, CDR2 LQKENI. This chain's CDR3 is CASSPRSSPGELFF. CDR3 bases: TGTGCCAGCTCACCTAGGAGTTCCCCCGGGGAGCTGTTTTTT.

The chain recombines TRBV14 with TRBJ2-7; the D gene is possibly TRBD1 (6 bases). V gave up 2 bases and J gave up 2 bases, with 13 bases separating them. The V gene's germline CDR1 is SGHDN and CDR2 FVKESK. This CDR3 region has 15 residues. CDR3 sequence (DNA): TGTGCCAGCAGCCAACAGGGGCCAAACGCCTACGAGCAGTACTTC. Its protein is CASSQQGPNAYEQYF.

The J gene is TRBJ1-5, the V gene TRBV7-2, with D possibly TRBD1 on 5 matching bases. Germline V gene data show CDR1 as SGHTA and CDR2 as FQGNSA. The V end was cut by 0 bases, the J end by 6 bases, with 9 bases between. The CDR3 contains 14 residues. CDR3 DNA: TGTGCCAGCAGCTTAGCGGAGCAGGGTCAGCCCCAGCATTTT. This sequence encodes CASSLAEQGQPQHF.

In its sample, this clone was seen a few times. This rearrangement joins TRBV5-6 to TRBJ2-2; D not certain. Germline V gene data show CDR1 as SGHDT and CDR2 as YYEEEE. With 0 bases removed from V and 3 bases from J, the gap between germline ends came to 12 bases. This CDR3 region has 16 residues. Here the CDR3 reads CASSLGRKLDTGELFF. The CDR3 DNA is TGTGCCAGCAGCTTGGGGCGCAAGCTAGACACCGGGGAGCTGTTTTTT. Complete variable domain (other parts from reference TRBV5-6 and TRBJ2-2): DAGVTQSPTHLIKTRGQQVTLRCSPKSGHDTVSWYQQALGQGPQFIFQYYEEEERQRGNFPDRFSGHQFPNYSSELNVNALLLGDSALYLCASSLGRKLDTGELFFGEGSRLTVL.

V and J are TRBV7-8 and TRBJ1-2; perhaps TRBD1 as D (5 bases). The CDR3 contains 16 residues. Per the germline V gene, CDR1 is SGHVS and CDR2 is FQNEAQ. V lost 2 bases and J lost 6, with 19 bases in between. CDR3 sequence reads: CASSLYRGAGWDGYTF. CDR3 bases: TGTGCCAGCAGCTTATATCGCGGGGCAGGGTGGGATGGCTACACCTTC.

The chain recombines TRBV19 with TRBJ1-1, with 10 nucleotides matching TRBD1. The J segment lost 5 bases and the V segment lost 5 bases, leaving 5 bases of the junction unmatched. Germline CDR1 LNHDA, CDR2 SQIVND (reference sequence). The CDR3 contains 14 residues. The CDR3: CASSRDRGWTEAFF. CDR3 DNA sequence: TGTGCCAGTAGTCGGGACAGGGGCTGGACTGAAGCTTTCTTT.

The rearrangement joins TRBV7-9 to TRBJ1-3; D unclear. Germline lookup yields CDR1 SEHNR and CDR2 FQNEAQ (reference sequence). The V end lost 6 bases, the J end lost 0 bases, and 6 bases lay between the germline ends. The CDR3 length is 13 residues. The CDR3 region has the DNA TGTGCCAGCAGTCAGATCTCTGGAAACACCATATATTTT. It translates to CASSQISGNTIYF.

V and J are TRBV10-3 and TRBJ1-2, with TRBD1 as a possible D gene (6 bases). Germline-derived CDR1 and CDR2 are ENHRY and SYGVKD. Between the trimmed V and J ends, which lost 7 bases and 3 bases, there was a span of 12 bases. This CDR3 region has 13 residues. This CDR3 reads CAITHGQHYGYTF. For the CDR3, the DNA is TGTGCCATCACTCACGGACAGCACTATGGCTACACCTTC.

The chain has TRBV10-3 and TRBJ2-7, with D perhaps matching TRBD1 (5 bases). The CDR3 covers 13 residues. Looked up from germline, CDR1 is ENHRY and CDR2 is SYGVKD. V was cut by 7 bases and J by 0 bases, with 10 bases left in between. This CDR3 is CAITPQGSYEQYF. The CDR3 nucleotides read TGTGCCATCACCCCCCAGGGCTCCTACGAGCAGTACTTC.

The chain carries TRBV27 and TRBJ2-3; perhaps TRBD1 as D (6 bases). The CDR3 contains 13 residues. Germline V gene sequence: CDR1 MNHEY, CDR2 SMNVEV (reference sequence). Trimming took off 6 bases at V and 6 bases at J, with 13 bases between the two ends. The CDR3: CASRVGAQDTQYF. The CDR3 nucleotides are TGTGCCAGCAGGGTGGGGGCGCAGGATACGCAGTATTTT.

CDR3 DNA: TGTGCCAGTAGTATAAGCCCCAGCGGGGGAGAGACCCAGTACTTC. It is translated as CASSISPSGGETQYF. The rearrangement uses TRBV19 and TRBJ2-5; TRBD2 agrees at 8 bases. Germline values: CDR1 LNHDA, CDR2 SQIVND (reference sequence). With V trimmed by 2 bases and J by 4 bases, 6 bases remained unmatched. CDR3 length: 15 amino acids.

The gene calls are TRBV12-5 and TRBJ1-2; 7 bases align to TRBD1. Germline CDR1 LGHNT, CDR2 FRNRAP. With V trimmed by 5 bases and J by 3 bases, 12 bases remained unmatched. This CDR3 is 16 amino acids long. The CDR3 region is CASGPDDRVGDYGYTF. CDR3 in DNA: TGTGCTAGTGGTCCGGACGACAGGGTTGGTGACTATGGCTACACCTTC.

This sequence joins TRBV7-9 and TRBJ1-1; 7 positions agree with TRBD1. The length of the CDR3 is 14 residues. Trimming at V came to 6 bases and at J to 3 bases, leaving 7 bases not matched to a gene. Germline V lookup: CDR1 SEHNR, CDR2 FQNEAQ (reference sequence). The CDR3 bases are TGTGCCAGCAGTTGGACAGGTGAGCACACTGAAGCTTTCTTT. Its translation: CASSWTGEHTEAFF.

This clone appeared a few times. The V gene is TRBV7-3, the J gene TRBJ2-7, with 7 bases fitting TRBD2. This CDR3 has 14 amino acids. The V gene's germline CDR1 is SGHTA and CDR2 FQGTGA. Trimming took 4 bases from V and 7 from J; bases not matched to a gene: 10. CDR3 nucleotides: TGTGCCAGCAGCTCCCGGGCGGGGGTTGGGGAGCAGTACTTC. Translation gives CASSSRAGVGEQYF.

This chain links TRBV14 with TRBJ2-3; TRBD1 might be the D (5 bases). V lost 6 bases and J lost 3, with 16 bases in between. The V gene's germline CDR1 is SGHDN and CDR2 FVKESK. The CDR3 consists of 15 residues. The CDR3 nucleotides are TGTGCCAGCAGTCGCCAAGTTGGGGCGACAGATACGCAGTATTTT. Translated, it gives CASSRQVGATDTQYF. Full variable domain (remainder filled in from reference TRBV14 and TRBJ2-3): EAGVTQFPSHSVIEKGQTVTLRCDPISGHDNLYWYRRVMGKEIKFLLHFVKESKQDESGMPNNRFLAERTGGTYSTLKVQPAELEDSGVYFCASSRQVGATDTQYFGPGTRLTVL.

This sequence joins TRBV7-8 and TRBJ2-7, with D possibly being TRBD2 (6 bases). The germline V and J ends were trimmed by 1 base and 0 bases, with 16 bases remaining between them. This CDR3 contains 17 residues. CDR1 is SGHVS and CDR2 is FQNEAQ in the germline V gene. CDR3 region: CASSLGLASESSYEQYF. The CDR3 region has the DNA TGTGCCAGCAGCTTAGGTTTGGCTAGCGAGAGCTCCTACGAGCAGTACTTC.

The chain couples TRBV18 to TRBJ2-7; no reliable D call. The CDR3 runs 16 residues. Germline loops: CDR1 KGHSH, CDR2 LQKENI. Deletions cut 2 bases from V and 10 bases from J, with 24 bases between. The CDR3 loop reads CASSPRQQPTHTVQYF. The CDR3, as DNA: TGTGCCAGCTCACCAAGGCAACAGCCCACACACACGGTTCAGTACTTC. The variable domain in full, completed from reference TRBV18 and TRBJ2-7, reads NAGVMQNPRHLVRRRGQEARLRCSPMKGHSHVYWYRQLPEEGLKFMVYLQKENIIDESGMPKERFSAEFPKEGPSILRIQQVVRGDSAAYFCASSPRQQPTHTVQYFGPGTRLTVT.